Each of the 14 T cell receptor beta chains below was sequenced from the same sample in a study of patients and donors after allogeneic stem cell transplantation. TCRdb called the RT-PCR reads again in MiXCR, with one record for every CDR3 protein. The data show around 160,000 distinct CDR3 sequences, around 28% seen once. Sequenced: blood, either unsorted or a sorted T cell fraction (not recorded which). The receptors stem from a human donor who was either an allogeneic HSCT recipient or a stem cell or donor lymphocyte infusion donor (not recorded which). It is not recorded whose cells these are; they may come from a transplant donor.

The table lists this clonotype with a few counts. DNA of the CDR3: TGCAGCGTTGAGTGGGACTTCACAGATACGCAGTATTTT. This encodes CSVEWDFTDTQYF. V usage is TRBV29-1 and J usage is TRBJ2-3; D might be TRBD2 (6 bases). Trimming left V 3 bases short and J 2 bases short, with 9 bases between. Per germline, CDR1 SQVTM and CDR2 ANQGSEA. The CDR3 extends over 13 amino acids.

The chain recombines TRBV6-5 with TRBJ2-7; the D call may be TRBD1 or TRBD2 (6 bases each). V lost 0 bases and J lost 2, with 11 bases in between. Germline V lookup: CDR1 MNHEY, CDR2 SVGAGI. The CDR3 has 15 residues. DNA for the CDR3: TGTGCCAGCAGTTACTCCGCGGGACACCCCTACGAGCAGTACTTC. Protein: CASSYSAGHPYEQYF.

In this sample, this clonotype turned up a few times. The CDR3 spells CSAPGQVSYEQYF. CDR3 sequence (DNA): TGCAGTGCCCCGGGACAGGTCTCCTACGAGCAGTACTTC. This chain connects TRBV20-1 to TRBJ2-7, with 8 positions matching TRBD1. The CDR3 runs 13 residues. The trim removed 6 bases at V and 0 bases at J, leaving 4 bases unmatched. Germline V gene lookup returns CDR1 DFQATT and CDR2 SNEGSKA (reference sequence).

This clonotype has ten or more counts. The chain carries TRBV27 and TRBJ1-2; D call uncertain. The V end lost 3 bases, the J end lost 7 bases, and 15 bases lay between the germline ends. The CDR3 is 14 amino acids. Per the germline V gene, CDR1 is MNHEY and CDR2 is SMNVEV (reference sequence). The CDR3 DNA reads as TGTGCCAGCAGTTTTAGAGACCGCGCAACTGGCTACACCTTC. It yields the protein CASSFRDRATGYTF.

This chain uses TRBV3-1 with TRBJ1-1, with D perhaps TRBD1 (5 bases). V lost 5 bases to trimming and J lost 0 bases, with 10 bases between them. The CDR3 contains 14 residues. CDR1 is LGHDT and CDR2 is YNNKEL in the germline V gene (reference sequence). CDR3 coding DNA: TGTGCCAGCAGCTCAGGGTCAATGAACACTGAAGCTTTCTTT. This gives the protein CASSSGSMNTEAFF. Full variable domain (outside the CDR3, taken from reference TRBV3-1 and TRBJ1-1): DTAVSQTPKYLVTQMGNDKSIKCEQNLGHDTMYWYKQDSKKFLKIMFSYNNKELIINETVPNRFSPKSPDKAHLNLHINSLELGDSAVYFCASSSGSMNTEAFFGQGTRLTVV.

V usage is TRBV7-9 and J usage is TRBJ2-3; possible D gene TRBD1, 5 bases. The ends were cut back, 1 base at V and 2 bases at J, with 10 bases in the middle. This CDR3 has 15 amino acids. CDR1 and CDR2 (germline): SEHNR, FQNEAQ (reference sequence). Here the CDR3 DNA reads TGTGCCAGCAGCTTAGGCGAAGGGGTCACAGATACGCAGTATTTT. Protein: CASSLGEGVTDTQYF. Using reference TRBV7-9 and TRBJ2-3 for the parts outside the CDR3, the full variable domain is DTGVSQNPRHKITKRGQNVTFRCDPISEHNRLYWYRQTLGQGPEFLTYFQNEAQLEKSRLLSDRFSAERPKGSFSTLEIQRTEQGDSAMYLCASSLGEGVTDTQYFGPGTRLTVL.

This clonotype was seen a few times. CDR3 residues: CASTSGAGGGSNIQYF. As DNA, the CDR3 is TGTGCCAGCACCAGTGGGGCGGGAGGAGGTTCAAACATTCAGTACTTC. The gene calls are TRBV12-3 or TRBV12-4 and TRBJ2-4, with TRBD2 matching over 8 bases. The CDR3 loop spans 16 amino acids. The V segment lost 7 bases and the J segment 6 bases; nucleotides outside the gene matches: 14.

The table lists this clonotype with many counts. The chain links TRBV4-3 to TRBJ2-6; D is perhaps TRBD1 (5 bases). This CDR3 is 16 amino acids long. Looked up from germline, CDR1 is LGHNA and CDR2 is YSLEER. Trimming removed 0 bases from V and 0 bases from J, with 6 bases in between. This CDR3 is CASSQDTGSGANVLTF. The CDR3 DNA reads TGCGCCAGCAGCCAAGACACAGGCTCTGGGGCCAACGTCCTGACTTTC.

This clonotype came up a few times. The rearrangement links TRBV11-2 to TRBJ2-3; D is unresolved. Per germline, CDR1 SGHAT and CDR2 FQNNGV. The CDR3 extends over 12 amino acids. V was trimmed by 2 bases and J by 2 bases, leaving 2 bases between them. The CDR3 sequence: CASSLPTDTQYF. CDR3 nucleotides: TGTGCCAGCAGCTTACCCACAGATACGCAGTATTTT.

The rearrangement links TRBV7-8 to TRBJ2-5; 10 bases line up with TRBD2. The CDR3 totals 17 residues. Germline V lookup: CDR1 SGHVS, CDR2 FQNEAQ. With V trimmed by 2 bases and J by 5 bases, 11 bases remained unmatched. CDR3 region: CASSLSGRLAGVETQYF. The CDR3 region has the DNA TGTGCCAGCAGCTTATCTGGTCGGCTAGCGGGAGTGGAGACCCAGTACTTC. The complete variable domain, with remaining parts taken from reference TRBV7-8 and TRBJ2-5, reads GAGVSQSPRYKVAKRGQDVALRCDPISGHVSLFWYQQALGQGPEFLTYFQNEAQLDKSGLPSDRFFAERPEGSVSTLKIQRTQQEDSAVYLCASSLSGRLAGVETQYFGPGTRLLVL.

This clonotype was observed a few times. The chain combines TRBV29-1 with TRBJ1-5, with D unresolved. This CDR3 contains 13 residues. CDR1 and CDR2 from the germline V gene are SQVTM and ANQGSEA. Between the trimmed V and J ends, which lost 5 bases and 1 base, there was a span of 9 bases. The CDR3 region has the DNA TGCAGCGTTCTGATCAGGAGCAATCAGCCCCAGCATTTT. Amino acid sequence: CSVLIRSNQPQHF.

This clonotype was seen a handful of times. V and J are TRBV15 and TRBJ1-5, with TRBD1 as a possible D gene (5 bases). This CDR3 contains 14 residues. In germline, CDR1 is LNHNV, CDR2 YYDKDF (reference sequence). V shed 0 bases and J shed 2 bases, with 5 bases lying between them. This chain's CDR3 is CATSRDRGNQPQHF. Written as DNA, the CDR3 is TGTGCCACCAGCAGAGACAGGGGCAATCAGCCCCAGCATTTT.

This clonotype was observed a few times. The chain employs TRBV7-2 and TRBJ1-5, with D perhaps matching TRBD1 (5 bases). Germline CDR1 SGHTA, CDR2 FQGNSA. V was clipped by 1 base and J by 8 bases, with 9 bases between them. The CDR3 has 13 amino acids. In nucleotides, the CDR3 is TGTGCCAGCAGCTTAGTTGGGGGTAAGCCCCAGCATTTT. The encoded protein is CASSLVGGKPQHF.

This clonotype was observed a few times. The rearrangement uses TRBV24-1 and TRBJ1-1; no definite D call. Per the germline V gene, CDR1 is KGHDR and CDR2 is SFDVKD. CDR3 length: 14 residues. Trimming took off 6 bases at V and 0 bases at J, with 10 bases between the two ends. The DNA of the CDR3 is TGTGCCACCAGTTCACTAGCCATGAACACTGAAGCTTTCTTT. As protein: CATSSLAMNTEAFF.